The rows below give T cell receptor beta chains drawn from one sample of a study of blood T cell repertoires in COVID-19. Repertoires were generated with immunoSEQ multiplex PCR, while TCRdb's copy carries only in-frame clones and drops some. The table records some 290,000 clones, 90% of them present only once. The specimen was peripheral blood. The origin of the receptors is a woman between 25 and 40 years old with COVID-19, enrolled during active disease. Both conserved end residues are part of each CDR3. The order of the fields is CDR3 DNA, CDR3 protein, D gene, J gene, V gene, clone size. A D gene is named only where the DNA matches it firmly. Size is stated for part of the rows, as once, few or many counts, or as a class when the clone is expanded.

CDR3nt: TGCGCCAGCAGCTCCCGGAGCACTTCAACTAATGAAAAACTGTTTTTT
CDR3aa: CASSSRSTSTNEKLFF
d_gene: NA
j_gene: TRBJ1-4
v_gene: TRBV5-1
abundance: NA

CDR3nt: TGTGCCAGCAGTTACTCGAGATATAGCAATCAGCCCCAGCATTTT
CDR3aa: CASSYSRYSNQPQHF
d_gene: NA
j_gene: TRBJ1-5
v_gene: TRBV6-5
abundance: NA

CDR3nt: TGCGCCAGCAGCCAGGATAGCGGGAACGCCTACAATGAGCAGTTCTTC
CDR3aa: CASSQDSGNAYNEQFF
d_gene: TRBD2
j_gene: TRBJ2-1
v_gene: TRBV4-1
abundance: NA

CDR3nt: TGTGCCAGCAGCTTAGAGGCAGGGGTGTCTTACGAGCAGTACTTC
CDR3aa: CASSLEAGVSYEQYF
d_gene: NA
j_gene: TRBJ2-7
v_gene: TRBV11-2
abundance: NA

CDR3nt: TGCAGCGTTGACGGGGGAGGTCATGAGCAGTTCTTC
CDR3aa: CSVDGGGHEQFF
d_gene: NA
j_gene: TRBJ2-1
v_gene: TRBV29-1
abundance: NA

CDR3nt: TGTGCCAGCAGCCCCCGGGGGGCCGCGAACACCGGGGAGCTGTTTTTT
CDR3aa: CASSPRGAANTGELFF
d_gene: NA
j_gene: TRBJ2-2
v_gene: TRBV11-2
abundance: NA

CDR3nt: TGTGCCAGCAGTTTATCCTCTTTGACACGGCAGCCCCAGCATTTT
CDR3aa: CASSLSSLTRQPQHF
d_gene: NA
j_gene: TRBJ1-5
v_gene: TRBV27
abundance: NA

CDR3nt: TGTGCCAGCAGTACCGACAGGGGCCCTAATCAGCCCCAGCATTTT
CDR3aa: CASSTDRGPNQPQHF
d_gene: TRBD1
j_gene: TRBJ1-5
v_gene: TRBV2
abundance: NA

CDR3nt: TGTGCCAGCAGCTTAGGGGTCGGACAGCAAAATTCACCCCTCCACTTT
CDR3aa: CASSLGVGQQNSPLHF
d_gene: NA
j_gene: TRBJ1-6
v_gene: TRBV11-1
abundance: once

CDR3nt: TGTGCCAGTAGTTTGCCCAAAGGGGGTAGAGCTGAAGCTTTCTTT
CDR3aa: CASSLPKGGRAEAFF
d_gene: NA
j_gene: TRBJ1-1
v_gene: TRBV19
abundance: NA

CDR3nt: TGTGCCAGCAGAAGGACAGAATCCTATGGCTACACCTTC
CDR3aa: CASRRTESYGYTF
d_gene: NA
j_gene: TRBJ1-2
v_gene: TRBV6-5
abundance: once

CDR3nt: TGCGCCAGCAGCCAAGATGAGAGTAGGGGGGGCCCCTATGGCTACACCTTC
CDR3aa: CASSQDESRGGPYGYTF
d_gene: NA
j_gene: TRBJ1-2
v_gene: TRBV4-1
abundance: NA

CDR3nt: TGTGCCAGCAGCATCTGGACAGGGGGCATCACTGAAGCTTTCTTT
CDR3aa: CASSIWTGGITEAFF
d_gene: TRBD1
j_gene: TRBJ1-1
v_gene: TRBV3-1/TRBV3-2
abundance: NA

CDR3nt: TGTGCCAGCAGTTCCAAGGACAGGGAAGATCAGCCCCAGCATTTT
CDR3aa: CASSSKDREDQPQHF
d_gene: TRBD1
j_gene: TRBJ1-5
v_gene: TRBV6-5
abundance: NA

CDR3nt: TGTGCCAGCAGCGTAGCTACCGGGAATCACGAGCAGTACTTC
CDR3aa: CASSVATGNHEQYF
d_gene: NA
j_gene: TRBJ2-7
v_gene: TRBV9
abundance: NA

CDR3nt: TGTGCCAGCAGCTTGACAGGGCGAATCGGGGAGCTGTTTTTT
CDR3aa: CASSLTGRIGELFF
d_gene: TRBD1
j_gene: TRBJ2-2
v_gene: TRBV7-3
abundance: NA

CDR3nt: TGCGCCAGCAGTCGGCGGGGACCCCCCTACGAGCAGTACTTC
CDR3aa: CASSRRGPPYEQYF
d_gene: NA
j_gene: TRBJ2-7
v_gene: TRBV23-1
abundance: NA

CDR3nt: TGTGCCAGAAGCTTGGTTTTATCTTCCCGCGGGCACAATGAGCAGTTCTTC
CDR3aa: CARSLVLSSRGHNEQFF
d_gene: NA
j_gene: TRBJ2-1
v_gene: TRBV5-3
abundance: NA

CDR3nt: TGTGCCAGCAGTCCCCCAGGGATCAACACCGGGGAGCTGTTTTTT
CDR3aa: CASSPPGINTGELFF
d_gene: NA
j_gene: TRBJ2-2
v_gene: TRBV28
abundance: once

CDR3nt: TGTGCCAGCAGCTTAATGCTGCCTAGCGGGAGGAATGAGCAGTTCTTC
CDR3aa: CASSLMLPSGRNEQFF
d_gene: TRBD2
j_gene: TRBJ2-1
v_gene: TRBV7-2
abundance: NA

CDR3nt: TGTGCCAGCAGTGAAGGGACAGGGAACTATGGCTACACCTTC
CDR3aa: CASSEGTGNYGYTF
d_gene: TRBD1
j_gene: TRBJ1-2
v_gene: TRBV6-1
abundance: NA

CDR3nt: TGCGCCAGCAGCTTGGCACTAGCGGGAGGGGGCCAAGAGACCCAGTACTTC
CDR3aa: CASSLALAGGGQETQYF
d_gene: TRBD2
j_gene: TRBJ2-5
v_gene: TRBV5-1
abundance: NA

CDR3nt: TGTGCCAGCAGTGAAATAGGGGATTATAGCAATCAGCCCCAGCATTTT
CDR3aa: CASSEIGDYSNQPQHF
d_gene: NA
j_gene: TRBJ1-5
v_gene: TRBV6-1
abundance: NA

CDR3nt: TGTGCCAGCAGCGGTTCGGGCGGGAACTATGGCTACACCTTC
CDR3aa: CASSGSGGNYGYTF
d_gene: NA
j_gene: TRBJ1-2
v_gene: TRBV9
abundance: NA

CDR3nt: TGTGCCAGTAGTCGTAACAACCCACGGGGCAATCAGCCCCAGCATTTT
CDR3aa: CASSRNNPRGNQPQHF
d_gene: NA
j_gene: TRBJ1-5
v_gene: TRBV19
abundance: NA

CDR3nt: TGTGCCAGCAGCGAAGACAGGGCTAGCACAGATACGCAGTATTTT
CDR3aa: CASSEDRASTDTQYF
d_gene: TRBD1
j_gene: TRBJ2-3
v_gene: TRBV7-3
abundance: NA

CDR3nt: TGTGCCAGCAGCTCATGGCCGCGGGGCCGCACCTACGAGCAGTACTTC
CDR3aa: CASSSWPRGRTYEQYF
d_gene: NA
j_gene: TRBJ2-7
v_gene: TRBV7-2
abundance: NA

CDR3nt: TGTGCCAGTAGCCACGCGAATGAGCAGTTCTTC
CDR3aa: CASSHANEQFF
d_gene: NA
j_gene: TRBJ2-1
v_gene: TRBV19
abundance: NA

CDR3nt: TGTGCCAGCAGTTTATATGGCACCCGGACCGGCGGGACGGACAATCAGCCCCAGCATTTT
CDR3aa: CASSLYGTRTGGTDNQPQHF
d_gene: NA
j_gene: TRBJ1-5
v_gene: TRBV27
abundance: once

CDR3nt: TGTGCCAGCAGCCTCAACGCGGGGGGGGAGACCCAGTACTTC
CDR3aa: CASSLNAGGETQYF
d_gene: TRBD2
j_gene: TRBJ2-5
v_gene: TRBV6-4
abundance: NA

CDR3nt: TGTGCCAGCAGCGAAGGACTAGCGGACTCCTACAATGAGCAGTTCTTC
CDR3aa: CASSEGLADSYNEQFF
d_gene: TRBD2
j_gene: TRBJ2-1
v_gene: TRBV2
abundance: NA

CDR3nt: TGTGCCTGGAGTGTACGGAGCGGGAGGGCACGCAATGAGCAGTTCTTC
CDR3aa: CAWSVRSGRARNEQFF
d_gene: TRBD2
j_gene: TRBJ2-1
v_gene: TRBV30
abundance: NA

CDR3nt: TGTGCCAGCAGGGGACAGAACAATGAAAAACTGTTTTTT
CDR3aa: CASRGQNNEKLFF
d_gene: TRBD1
j_gene: TRBJ1-4
v_gene: TRBV6-6
abundance: NA

CDR3nt: TGTGCCAGCATTATCGACAGGGGTAATCAGCCCCAGCATTTT
CDR3aa: CASIIDRGNQPQHF
d_gene: TRBD1
j_gene: TRBJ1-5
v_gene: TRBV6-5
abundance: NA

CDR3nt: TGTGCCACCAGCTATAGCGGGGCCTCCTACAATGAGCAGTTCTTC
CDR3aa: CATSYSGASYNEQFF
d_gene: TRBD2
j_gene: TRBJ2-1
v_gene: TRBV15
abundance: NA

CDR3nt: TGTGCCAGCAGCTCTCAGGGGGGAGCTGGAAACACCATATATTTT
CDR3aa: CASSSQGGAGNTIYF
d_gene: TRBD1
j_gene: TRBJ1-3
v_gene: TRBV7-3
abundance: NA